This entry lists 18 T cell receptor beta chains sequenced from one sample in a study of T cells in Graves' hyperthyroidism and ophthalmopathy. It was RNA transcripts that yielded the amplified TCR beta CDR3 regions. HTBI primers were the set used in a first-round RT-PCR of the TCR CDR3. TCRdb re-called the multiplex PCR reads with MiXCR, one entry per CDR3 protein. This sample yields hundreds of thousands of distinct CDR3 sequences, of which approximately 23% are seen a single time; 45% to 50% belongs to the top ten. The sequencing sample was made of blood. These receptors came from a woman between 70 and 85 years old with Graves' ophthalmopathy.

A few counts support this clonotype. The chain links TRBV11-3 to TRBJ1-1, with D unresolved. The CDR3 has 15 residues. V shed 3 bases and J shed 2 bases, with 13 bases lying between them. Germline V gene data show CDR1 as SGHNT and CDR2 as YENEEA. The CDR3 sequence: CASSLGSTLNTEAFF. The CDR3 nucleotides are TGTGCCAGCAGCTTGGGTAGTACCTTAAACACTGAAGCTTTCTTT. Full variable domain (remainder filled in from reference TRBV11-3 and TRBJ1-1): EAGVVQSPRYKIIEKKQPVAFWCNPISGHNTLYWYLQNLGQGPELLIRYENEEAVDDSQLPKDRFSAERLKGVDSTLKIQPAELGDSAVYLCASSLGSTLNTEAFFGQGTRLTVV.

This clonotype has only a few counts. J is TRBJ2-7 and V is TRBV6-1; D is undetermined. The CDR3 totals 17 residues. Germline V gives CDR1 MNHNS, CDR2 SASEGT. Trimming removed 9 bases from V and 3 bases from J, with 27 bases in between. The CDR3 sequence: CARISTAPNPKGYEQYF. The CDR3 nucleotides read TGTGCCAGGATAAGTACCGCCCCTAACCCGAAGGGCTACGAGCAGTACTTC.

This clonotype was seen a handful of times. The J gene is TRBJ1-5, the V gene TRBV27, with D maybe TRBD1 (5 bases). The CDR3 length is 14 residues. Germline V gives CDR1 MNHEY, CDR2 SMNVEV (reference sequence). Trimming took 5 bases from V and 0 from J, leaving 8 bases between them. CDR3 protein: CASSEQDSNQPQHF. In DNA form, the CDR3 reads TGTGCCAGCAGTGAACAGGATAGCAATCAGCCCCAGCATTTT.

This clonotype was detected only a few times. V gene TRBV6-1 combines with J gene TRBJ2-3; D gene unclear. The germline V and J ends were trimmed by 5 bases and 6 bases, with 9 bases remaining between them. CDR3 length equals 12 residues. Germline CDR1 reads MNHNS; CDR2 reads SASEGT. CDR3 sequence (DNA): TGTGCCAGCAGTTCGCCTCTGGATACGCAGTATTTT. The encoded protein is CASSSPLDTQYF.

The chain carries TRBV10-3 and TRBJ2-1; 9 nucleotides align to TRBD2. With 2 bases clipped from V and 3 bases from J, the junction kept 2 bases outside the gene matches. This CDR3 is 15 amino acids long. Germline CDR1 is ENHRY and CDR2 is SYGVKD. The CDR3 sequence is CAISEPSGDYNEQFF. CDR3 nucleotide sequence: TGTGCCATCAGTGAGCCTAGCGGGGACTACAATGAGCAGTTCTTC.

This clonotype came up a few times. V and J are TRBV5-1 and TRBJ2-3; 7 nucleotides align to TRBD1. In germline, CDR1 is SGHRS, CDR2 YFSETQ. The CDR3 runs 14 residues. Trimming cost V 6 bases and J 5 bases; bases outside gene matches: 9. The CDR3 coding sequence is TGCGCCAGCACGACAGGGTCCTTTGGAGATACGCAGTATTTT. It is translated as CASTTGSFGDTQYF. Supplemented by reference TRBV5-1 and TRBJ2-3, the full variable domain reads KAGVTQTPRYLIKTRGQQVTLSCSPISGHRSVSWYQQTPGQGLQFLFEYFSETQRNKGNFPGRFSGRQFSNSRSEMNVSTLELGDSALYLCASTTGSFGDTQYFGPGTRLTVL.

This clonotype showed up many times. The chain recombines TRBV7-9 with TRBJ2-1; 10 nucleotides line up with TRBD2. Germline V gene data show CDR1 as SEHNR and CDR2 as FQNEAQ (reference sequence). Trimming took 6 bases from V and 8 from J; bases not matched to a gene: 10. The CDR3 totals 15 residues. The CDR3 reads CASRDGTSDPYEQFF. DNA for the CDR3: TGTGCCAGCAGAGACGGGACTAGCGACCCGTATGAGCAGTTCTTC. The full variable domain, with the rest looked up from reference TRBV7-9 and TRBJ2-1, is DTGVSQNPRHKITKRGQNVTFRCDPISEHNRLYWYRQTLGQGPEFLTYFQNEAQLEKSRLLSDRFSAERPKGSFSTLEIQRTEQGDSAMYLCASRDGTSDPYEQFFGPGTRLTVL.

The V gene is TRBV19, the J gene TRBJ2-1; 11 nucleotides agree with TRBD1. V lost 7 bases, J lost 2 bases, and 1 base stayed unmatched. The CDR3 runs 14 residues. Germline CDR1 LNHDA, CDR2 SQIVND (reference sequence). CDR3 nucleotides: TGTGCCAGTAAGGACAGGGGGCCCTACAATGAGCAGTTCTTC. The encoded protein is CASKDRGPYNEQFF.

The V gene is TRBV10-3, the J gene TRBJ1-5; D gene ambiguous. Trimming took off 3 bases at V and 4 bases at J, with 10 bases between the two ends. From germline, CDR1 is ENHRY and CDR2 SYGVKD. The CDR3 is 14 amino acids. CDR3 sequence reads: CAISDTAENQPQHF. CDR3 bases: TGTGCCATCAGTGATACTGCTGAAAATCAGCCCCAGCATTTT.

This clonotype was seen more than once but under ten times. The CDR3 region has the DNA TGTGCCAGCGGGGGTCTAGCGGGAACCCAGGGGGAGCTGTTTTTT. This sequence encodes CASGGLAGTQGELFF. V usage is TRBV2 and J usage is TRBJ2-2, with 9 bases lining up with TRBD2. The CDR3 contains 15 residues. V shed 8 bases and J 8 bases; nucleotides not matched to a gene: 12. Germline CDR1 is SNHLY and CDR2 is FYNNEI.

This clonotype was seen a few times. The chain couples TRBV6-1 to TRBJ2-7, with 9 positions matching TRBD2. Unmatched junction bases numbered 8, after V lost 7 bases and J lost 1 base. This CDR3 is 15 amino acids long. The V gene's germline CDR1 is MNHNS and CDR2 SASEGT. The CDR3: CASTRTLAGSYEQYF. DNA for the CDR3: TGTGCCAGCACCAGGACTCTAGCGGGATCCTACGAGCAGTACTTC.

This clonotype was picked up a small number of times. The chain carries TRBV6-2 or TRBV6-3 and TRBJ1-2; 7 nucleotides match TRBD1. Germline V gene data show CDR1 as MNHEY and CDR2 as SVGEGT. CDR3 length: 13 amino acids. The J segment lost 4 bases and the V segment lost 5 bases, leaving 4 bases of the junction unmatched. Written as DNA, the CDR3 is TGTGCCAGCAGTCCCCGGACAGGCTATGGCTACACCTTC. Translated, it gives CASSPRTGYGYTF.

This clonotype was observed many times. The chain employs TRBV19 and TRBJ1-2, with D unresolved. The germline CDR1 and CDR2 sequences are LNHDA and SQIVND (reference sequence). This CDR3 is 14 amino acids long. V was pared by 5 bases and J by 7 bases, with 17 bases between. The CDR3 DNA is TGTGCCAGTAGTCAGCACCTGCGGACCCCTGGCTACACCTTC. Encoded protein: CASSQHLRTPGYTF.

Concerning this clonotype: A much larger clone lies a single base off, so this may be a read error. V and J are TRBV7-9 and TRBJ1-2; the match to TRBD1 covers 7 bases. Germline V gene lookup returns CDR1 SEHNR and CDR2 FQNEAQ (reference sequence). The CDR3 covers 15 residues. As DNA, the CDR3 is TGTCCCAGCAGCCCTCCGGGACAGCGGTCCTATGGCTACACCTTC. Translated, it gives CPSSPPGQRSYGYTF.

The rearrangement uses TRBV7-3 and TRBJ1-5; 8 bases line up with TRBD1. This CDR3 has 13 residues. Germline V CDR1 and CDR2: SGHTA, FQGTGA. Unmatched junction bases numbered 4, after V lost 3 bases and J lost 9 bases. This chain's CDR3 is CASSFTGGGPQHF. Here the CDR3 DNA reads TGTGCCAGCAGCTTCACAGGGGGAGGGCCCCAGCATTTT.

The chain joins TRBV15 to TRBJ2-1, with TRBD1 matching 7 bases. The CDR3 is made up of 15 amino acids. V was pared by 3 bases and J by 4 bases, with 6 bases of the junction left unmatched. Germline-derived CDR1 and CDR2 are LNHNV and YYDKDF (reference sequence). CDR3 in DNA: TGTGCCACCAGCAGGGGGACAGCCGAATACAATGAGCAGTTCTTC. It specifies CATSRGTAEYNEQFF.

This clonotype was detected ten times or more. At one end, the junction sequence differs from germline, possibly due to a read error. This chain connects TRBV7-7 to TRBJ2-7; D is ambiguous. The CDR3 extends over 13 amino acids. The germline V gene encodes CDR1 SSHAT and CDR2 FNYEAQ (reference sequence). CDR3 sequence (DNA): TGTGCTAGCAGCCTGGCCGCGAGGAGCGAGCAGTACTTC. Amino acid sequence: CASSLAARSEQYF.

This clonotype has more than one count but fewer than ten. V gene TRBV6-1 combines with J gene TRBJ1-2; D may be TRBD1 (6 bases). The CDR3 runs 14 residues. The ends were cut back, 6 bases at V and 4 bases at J, with 15 bases in the middle. From germline, CDR1 is MNHNS and CDR2 SASEGT. CDR3 sequence (DNA): TGTGCCAGCAGCCCTCGACAGGCTGCCTATGGCTACACCTTC. It codes for CASSPRQAAYGYTF.